This TCR beta chain was identified during a study of patients and donors after allogeneic stem cell transplantation. Each CDR3 protein gets one entry after TCRdb re-called the RT-PCR reads with MiXCR. The sample records over 130,000 distinct CDR3 sequences, over 30% being singletons. V lost 6 bases, J lost 5 bases, and 16 bases lay in between. CDR1 and CDR2 (germline): MNHEY, SMNVEV (reference sequence). The CDR3 totals 14 residues. The sequenced sample consisted of blood, either unsorted or a sorted T cell fraction (not recorded which). The chain couples TRBV27 to TRBJ1-1; D remains unclear. The clonotype originates from a human donor who was either an allogeneic HSCT recipient or a stem cell or donor lymphocyte infusion donor (not recorded which). It is not recorded whose cells these are; they may come from a transplant donor. CDR3 in DNA: TGTGCCAGCAGCGGAAAGGTGGGTTGGACTGAAGCTTTCTTT. Protein product: CASSGKVGWTEAFF.